The rows below give T cell receptor beta chains drawn from one sample of a study of cytomegalovirus exposure and HLA in healthy donors. Measured with immunoSEQ multiplex PCR; TCRdb has only the in-frame clones, and not every one. The sample table includes approximately 150,000 clones. The sample taken for sequencing was PBMCs. These TCRs come from a woman aged 40 to 50 in good health and CMV-seronegative. CDR3s include the opening cysteine and the closing phenylalanine or tryptophan. D genes are given only for firm matches.

j_call,v_call,d_call,cdr3_aa,cdr3_nt
TRBJ1-1,TRBV28,.,CASSLGPGSSKNTEAFF,TGTGCCAGCAGTTTAGGGCCGGGATCCTCCAAGAACACTGAAGCTTTCTTT
TRBJ2-3,TRBV7-9,TRBD1,CASRLGQGVNF,TGTGCCAGCAGACTCGGACAGGGCGTGAATTTT
TRBJ2-7,TRBV11-2,TRBD1,CASRRTGTYEQYF,TGTGCCAGCAGACGGACAGGGACCTACGAGCAGTACTTC
TRBJ2-3,TRBV7-9,TRBD1,CASSSLEGTGKADTQYF,TGTGCCAGCAGCTCCTTGGAGGGGACAGGGAAGGCAGATACGCAGTATTTT
TRBJ1-2,TRBV28,TRBD1,CASSLFRQGPSYGYTF,TGTGCCAGCAGTTTATTCCGACAGGGACCCAGCTATGGCTACACCTTC
TRBJ2-7,TRBV20-1,.,CSAREGRGF,TGCAGTGCTAGAGAGGGGCGCGGTTTC
TRBJ2-3,TRBV9,.,CASSVVTTDTQYF,TGTGCCAGCAGCGTAGTAACAACAGATACGCAGTATTTT
TRBJ2-2,TRBV10-3,TRBD1,CATSPGQGVSTGELFF,TGTGCCACCTCACCAGGACAGGGGGTTTCCACCGGGGAGCTGTTTTTT
TRBJ1-2,TRBV27,.,CASSSQWGQGYTF,TGTGCCAGCAGTTCGCAATGGGGGCAAGGCTACACCTTC
TRBJ2-5,TRBV5-1,.,CASRSGVQETQYF,TGCGCCAGCAGGTCGGGAGTCCAAGAGACCCAGTACTTC
TRBJ1-4,TRBV28,.,CASSLGGRREKLFF,TGTGCCAGCAGTTTGGGAGGGCGCCGGGAAAAACTGTTTTTT
TRBJ1-1,TRBV2,.,CASSVTGNTEAFF,TGTGCCAGCAGCGTAACAGGGAACACTGAAGCTTTCTTT
TRBJ1-5,TRBV2,.,CASRQGPNQPQHF,TGTGCCAGCAGGCAGGGTCCCAATCAGCCCCAGCATTTT
TRBJ2-1,TRBV7-2,TRBD2,CASFSRGVDEQFF,TGTGCCAGCTTCTCCCGGGGGGTCGATGAGCAGTTCTTC
TRBJ1-1,TRBV5-1,TRBD1,CASSLDRGSEAFF,TGCGCCAGCAGCCTTGACAGGGGCAGTGAAGCTTTCTTT
TRBJ2-5,TRBV4-1,TRBD2,CASSLGRGQETQYF,TGCGCCAGCAGCCTGGGGAGGGGCCAAGAGACCCAGTACTTC
TRBJ2-3,TRBV7-2,TRBD1,CASSLAEGTGSTDTQYF,TGTGCCAGCAGCTTAGCGGAGGGGACAGGAAGCACAGATACGCAGTATTTT
TRBJ1-3,TRBV18,.,CASSYQGQLGGNTIYF,TGTGCCAGCTCATATCAGGGGCAACTCGGAGGAAACACCATATATTTT
TRBJ1-5,TRBV2,.,CASRDSGQPQHF,TGTGCCAGCAGGGACTCCGGTCAGCCCCAGCATTTT
TRBJ1-5,TRBV5-5,TRBD1,CASSLWDRSNQPQHF,TGTGCCAGCAGCCTATGGGACAGGAGCAATCAGCCCCAGCATTTT
TRBJ1-2,TRBV4-3,.,CASSATSSVNYGYTF,TGCGCCAGCAGCGCCACCTCGTCAGTCAACTATGGCTACACCTTC
TRBJ2-3,TRBV7-2,TRBD2,CASSPSSGKVQYF,TGTGCCAGCAGCCCTTCTAGCGGGAAGGTGCAGTATTTT
TRBJ1-1,TRBV7-2,.,CASSTDRYGNTEAFF,TGTGCCAGCAGTACCGACAGGTATGGGAACACTGAAGCTTTCTTT
TRBJ2-7,TRBV10-3,TRBD2,CAISEFPGGEQYF,TGTGCCATCAGTGAGTTTCCGGGGGGCGAGCAGTACTTC
TRBJ1-2,TRBV6-5,.,CASSYTRGEYGYTF,TGTGCCAGCAGTTACACCAGGGGCGAGTATGGCTACACCTTC
TRBJ1-1,TRBV2,TRBD1,CASSDRQGNTEAFF,TGTGCCAGCAGCGACCGACAGGGTAACACTGAAGCTTTCTTT
TRBJ2-4,TRBV5-4,.,CASSQIGVAKNIQYF,TGTGCCAGCAGTCAGATAGGGGTAGCCAAAAACATTCAGTACTTC
TRBJ2-1,TRBV5-1,TRBD2,CASSLDLAGLYNEQFF,TGCGCCAGCAGCTTGGACCTAGCGGGGCTCTACAATGAGCAGTTCTTC
TRBJ2-7,TRBV6-5,TRBD2,CASSSTSGGYEQYF,TGTGCCAGCTCGTCGACTAGCGGGGGCTACGAGCAGTACTTC
TRBJ1-1,TRBV11-3,.,CASSFRGGTEAFF,TGTGCCAGCAGCTTCAGGGGCGGCACTGAAGCTTTCTTT